The source of this T cell receptor (beta chain) is a study of blood T cell repertoires in COVID-19. Study as a whole: Samples came from the United States, Italy and Spain, spanning acute and convalescent COVID-19. Sample material is recorded as cDNA or gDNA derived from T cells, B-cell-depleted T cells, or PBMCs.

The germline V and J ends were trimmed by 3 bases and 7 bases, with 4 bases remaining between them. This CDR3 spans 11 amino acids. In the source study's methods: For nucleated cells, counts were estimated from reference gene primer amplification. The protocol was immunoSEQ multiplex PCR, while the TCRdb copy is restricted to in-frame clones and leaves out a portion. V, J and clone size reflect that table, while D and trimming were determined from the DNA. The sample includes 200,000 to 250,000 clones, around nine tenths seen only once; the top ten take 1.4% to 1.5%. This chain links TRBV23-1 with TRBJ1-5, with unresolved D. TRBV23-1 is noted as an ORF with a role that remains uncertain. Material: peripheral blood. This receptor was obtained from a man aged 18 to 30 with active or convalescent COVID-19. The CDR3 loop reads CASSHQQPQHF. The CDR3 nucleotides read TGCGCCAGCAGTCACCAGCAGCCCCAGCATTTT.